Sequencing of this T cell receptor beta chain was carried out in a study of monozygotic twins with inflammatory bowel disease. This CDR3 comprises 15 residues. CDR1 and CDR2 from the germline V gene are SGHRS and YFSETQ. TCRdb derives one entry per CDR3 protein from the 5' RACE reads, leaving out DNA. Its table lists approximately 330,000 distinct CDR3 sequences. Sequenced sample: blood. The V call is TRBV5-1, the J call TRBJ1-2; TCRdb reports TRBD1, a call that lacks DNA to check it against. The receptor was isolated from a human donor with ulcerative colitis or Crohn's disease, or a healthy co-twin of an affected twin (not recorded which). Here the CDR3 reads CASSPLSAPGDGYTF.